The TCR beta chain under discussion was sequenced for a study of cytomegalovirus exposure and HLA in healthy donors. Study information: Genotyping of about 400 donors showed that around 81% belonged to the Caucasian-associated ancestry cluster. Notes on the study in general: As a later analysis revealed, most CMV-associated TCR beta chains appeared HLA-restricted. Reportedly, cytomegalovirus status was diagnosed with high sensitivity and specificity. TCR beta sequences reportedly predicted most subjects' HLA-A and HLA-B alleles accurately.

About this clone: As yet, its antigen is unknown.

Both 60 Vbeta primers and 13 Jbeta primers went into the PCR. TCRdb's table, derived via immunoSEQ multiplex PCR, lists solely in-frame clones and lacks some. The data hold 150,000 to 200,000 clones, with roughly 78% observed a single time. The CDR3 contains 13 residues. The ends lost 7 bases at V and 3 bases at J; junction bases unmatched: 6. CDR1 SGHDN and CDR2 FVKESK come from the germline V gene. V usage is TRBV14 and J usage is TRBJ2-7; 7 bases are a match to TRBD1. The TCR originated in a woman aged 50 to 65 in good health and CMV-seropositive. Source material: PBMCs. The CDR3 region has the DNA TGTGCCAGCAATATCGCAGGGGGCTACGAGCAGTACTTC. Encoded protein: CASNIAGGYEQYF.